This is a list of T cell receptor beta chains from one sample in a study of pediatric ulcerative colitis. Data came from immunoSEQ multiplex PCR; TCRdb stores just in-frame clones and leaves some out. Altogether about 64,000 clones are present, over 70% being singletons, with the ten largest covering about 5.2%. Sequenced material: blood. The receptors were gathered from a boy aged 5-17 years with moderate ulcerative colitis. CDR3s include the opening cysteine and the closing phenylalanine or tryptophan. Not every row has a clone size; where given, it reads once, few, many or a size class.

TRBV7-9	-	TRBJ2-1	CASSSGLAGDPSYNEQFF
TRBV5-1	few	TRBJ1-5	CASSLAGNQPQHF
TRBV10-1	few	TRBJ2-2	CASSELPGELFF
TRBV7-9	-	TRBJ2-5	CASSAPGQGQETQYF
TRBV2	-	TRBJ2-5	CASRVSSVETQYF
TRBV6-1	-	TRBJ1-2	CASSGHSNYGYTF
TRBV2	-	TRBJ2-4	CASSGGVIQYF
TRBV7-6	-	TRBJ2-4	CASSSTPSLAKNIQYF
TRBV7-3	-	TRBJ2-1	CASSLWDREVDEQFF
TRBV5-1	-	TRBJ1-5	CASIPKQGVKQPQHF
TRBV30	few	TRBJ1-3	CAWSADRAQGNTIYF